Following are 5 T cell receptor beta chains from one sample sequenced in a study of vaccination effects on CD4 cells after COVID-19 (dated by TCRdb to between 2020 and 2023). In the ViraFEST assay, PBMC were stimulated with viral peptide pools, and antigen-specific CD4+ T cell clonotypes were then identified by expansion using TCR sequencing. After around ten days of culture, CD4+ T cells were isolated with the EasySep CD4+ T cell isolation kit. Receptor libraries were prepared by the immunoSEQ multiplex PCR assay. This immuneACCESS table, as held by TCRdb, lists in-frame sequences with V and J called but not all clones. Of the missing ones, under half trace to an unresolved V gene in checked studies; the others have no known cause. The sample profile shows fewer than 65,000 clones; about four fifths of them were found once. The top ten clones comprise more than 2% of the sample. Antigens of these TCRs are unknown.

The source material was CD4+ T cells from PBMCs cultured with HCoV-229E spike peptides, sampled before COVID-19 vaccination. The label giving this sample's cell subset or site can be read as: HCoV-229E spike overlapping peptide pool stimulation. All receptors derive from a human donor who received a COVID-19 vaccine.

The rearrangement links TRBV2 to TRBJ1-5, with TRBD1 matching 8 bases. This CDR3 comprises 17 residues. V shed 6 bases, J shed 4 bases, and the junction held 14 bases outside the gene matches. Looked up from germline, CDR1 is SNHLY and CDR2 is FYNNEI. The CDR3 reads CASSAPLTGVRNQPQHF. The CDR3, as DNA: TGTGCCAGCAGCGCTCCTTTGACAGGGGTTAGGAATCAGCCCCAGCATTTT.

This clone was detected only once. The V gene is TRBV5-1, the J gene TRBJ1-2, with 9 positions matching TRBD1. The CDR3 has 17 amino acids. Germline assignment: CDR1 SGHRS and CDR2 YFSETQ. With 2 bases clipped from V and 8 bases from J, the junction kept 16 bases outside the gene matches. CDR3 in DNA: TGCGCCAGCAGCTTTTCTATTATCCGGGACAGGGCGAGGGGCTACACCTTC. This translates into CASSFSIIRDRARGYTF.

The rearrangement uses TRBV30 and TRBJ1-4; TRBD1 might be the D (6 bases). This CDR3 has 14 amino acids. Germline V gene data show CDR1 as GTSNPN and CDR2 as SVGIG (reference sequence). The germline V and J ends were trimmed by 3 bases and 7 bases, with 15 bases remaining between them. CDR3 sequence reads: CAWSTGNGGEKLFF. The CDR3, as DNA: TGTGCCTGGAGCACAGGGAACGGGGGTGAAAAACTGTTTTTT.

The DNA for the CDR3 is TGTGCCAGCAGAAGGGGAAGGGAAGCTGGAAACACCATATATTTT. This gives the protein CASRRGREAGNTIYF. The V call is TRBV2, the J call TRBJ1-3, with D maybe TRBD1 (5 bases). This CDR3 spans 15 amino acids. Germline CDR1 is SNHLY and CDR2 is FYNNEI. With 6 bases removed from V and 2 bases from J, the gap between germline ends came to 14 bases.

V is TRBV29-1 and J is TRBJ2-7, with a tentative D call TRBD2 (6 bases). Trimming took off 6 bases at V and 0 bases at J, with 21 bases between the two ends. From germline, CDR1 is SQVTM and CDR2 ANQGSEA. The CDR3 covers 16 residues. As DNA, the CDR3 is TGCAGCGTCTCCCAATGGGGGGATGCTCGCTCCTACGAGCAGTACGTC. Its translation: CSVSQWGDARSYEQYV.